This T cell receptor (beta chain) comes out of a study of blood T cell repertoires in COVID-19. Study as a whole: The cDNA or gDNA used as material had been derived from T cells, B-cell-depleted T cells, or PBMCs.

Methods used by the authors: Nucleated cell counts were estimated from reference gene primer amplification. Here immunoSEQ multiplex PCR was the method, and the copy in TCRdb shows in-frame clones only, minus some. V, J and clone size derive from that table, while D and trimming were established from the DNA sequence. The sample comprises 100,000 to 150,000 clones, approximately 83% of which are singletons, and roughly 17% rests with the top ten. This clone was detected only a few times. The sequenced sample was peripheral blood. This clonotype was obtained from a woman between 45 and 60 years old with acute or convalescent COVID-19.

CDR3 in amino acids: CASSISGPWDYGYTF. The CDR3, as DNA: TGTGCCAGTAGTATTAGCGGGCCGTGGGACTATGGCTACACCTTC. The chain uses TRBV19 and TRBJ1-2, with D unclear. CDR1 and CDR2 (germline): LNHDA, SQIVND (reference sequence). CDR3 length: 15 amino acids. The germline V and J ends were trimmed by 3 bases and 3 bases, with 14 bases remaining between them.